Given below is one TCR beta chain in context. Other DNA sequences from this sample encode an identical CDR3 as well. TCRdb's copy holds only in-frame clones and misses some; the assay was immunoSEQ multiplex PCR. The data hold more than 400,000 clones, with 90% observed a single time. The sample belongs to a study of Ad26.COV2.S vaccination and SARS-CoV-2 variants. Treatment here: some 20 received Ad26.COV2.S at low or high dose, single or two shots; five or six received placebo; per-sample allocation not given. Sampling was performed 63 days after the first vaccine or placebo injection. The sequencing used peripheral blood, collected in a trial of Ad26.COV2.S vaccine versus placebo. This receptor was identified in a person between 18 and 60 years old who received the Ad26.COV2.S COVID-19 vaccine or a placebo.

CDR3 in DNA: TGCAGTGCAGGGGGTTCAGAGACCCAGTACTTC. Translating gives CSAGGSETQYF. The rearrangement uses TRBV20-1 and TRBJ2-5, with D possibly being TRBD1 (6 bases). V was trimmed by 6 bases and J by 4 bases, leaving 9 bases between them. The CDR3 runs 11 residues. The germline V gene has CDR1 DFQATT and CDR2 SNEGSKA (reference sequence).